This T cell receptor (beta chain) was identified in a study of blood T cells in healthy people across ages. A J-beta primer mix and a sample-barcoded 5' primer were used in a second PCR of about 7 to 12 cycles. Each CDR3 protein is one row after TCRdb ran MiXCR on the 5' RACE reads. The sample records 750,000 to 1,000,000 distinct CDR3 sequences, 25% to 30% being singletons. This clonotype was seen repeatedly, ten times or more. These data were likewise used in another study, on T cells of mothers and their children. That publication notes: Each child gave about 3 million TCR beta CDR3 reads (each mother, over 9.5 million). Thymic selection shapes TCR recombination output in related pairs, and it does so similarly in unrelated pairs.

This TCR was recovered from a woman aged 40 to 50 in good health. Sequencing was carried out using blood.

CDR3 sequence (DNA): TGTGCCAGTAGTATAATCACAGGTTCCTCCTACAATGAGCAGTTCTTC. It encodes CASSIITGSSYNEQFF. This rearrangement joins TRBV19 to TRBJ2-1; tentative D call: TRBD1 (5 bases). Germline-derived CDR1 and CDR2 are LNHDA and SQIVND (reference sequence). Trimming removed 2 bases from V and 0 bases from J, with 11 bases in between. The CDR3 covers 16 residues.